This TCR beta chain appears in the sequencing data of a study of cytomegalovirus exposure and HLA in healthy donors. The PCR ran on 60 Vbeta and 13 Jbeta primers. Assay: immunoSEQ multiplex PCR; the TCRdb copy retains only in-frame clones and omits some. Its table lists about 110,000 clones. CDR3 length: 14 residues. The V segment lost 3 bases and the J segment 4 bases; nucleotides outside the gene matches: 6. Germline V gene lookup returns CDR1 SGHNT and CDR2 YYREEE (reference sequence). The study's findings and limits: The authors confirmed in vitro that a few CMV-associated chains were specific for CMV antigens. HLA-A and HLA-B allele assignments for most subjects were reportedly predicted accurately using TCR beta sequences.

A word on this clone: Its antigen is unidentified.

The specimen was PBMCs. The receptor's source is a man in his forties in good health and CMV-seropositive. The chain is built from TRBV5-4 and TRBJ1-2; 7 bases fit TRBD1. The CDR3 region has the DNA TGTGCCAGCAGCTCGGACAGGAACGTCTATGGCTACACCTTC. Translating it yields CASSSDRNVYGYTF.